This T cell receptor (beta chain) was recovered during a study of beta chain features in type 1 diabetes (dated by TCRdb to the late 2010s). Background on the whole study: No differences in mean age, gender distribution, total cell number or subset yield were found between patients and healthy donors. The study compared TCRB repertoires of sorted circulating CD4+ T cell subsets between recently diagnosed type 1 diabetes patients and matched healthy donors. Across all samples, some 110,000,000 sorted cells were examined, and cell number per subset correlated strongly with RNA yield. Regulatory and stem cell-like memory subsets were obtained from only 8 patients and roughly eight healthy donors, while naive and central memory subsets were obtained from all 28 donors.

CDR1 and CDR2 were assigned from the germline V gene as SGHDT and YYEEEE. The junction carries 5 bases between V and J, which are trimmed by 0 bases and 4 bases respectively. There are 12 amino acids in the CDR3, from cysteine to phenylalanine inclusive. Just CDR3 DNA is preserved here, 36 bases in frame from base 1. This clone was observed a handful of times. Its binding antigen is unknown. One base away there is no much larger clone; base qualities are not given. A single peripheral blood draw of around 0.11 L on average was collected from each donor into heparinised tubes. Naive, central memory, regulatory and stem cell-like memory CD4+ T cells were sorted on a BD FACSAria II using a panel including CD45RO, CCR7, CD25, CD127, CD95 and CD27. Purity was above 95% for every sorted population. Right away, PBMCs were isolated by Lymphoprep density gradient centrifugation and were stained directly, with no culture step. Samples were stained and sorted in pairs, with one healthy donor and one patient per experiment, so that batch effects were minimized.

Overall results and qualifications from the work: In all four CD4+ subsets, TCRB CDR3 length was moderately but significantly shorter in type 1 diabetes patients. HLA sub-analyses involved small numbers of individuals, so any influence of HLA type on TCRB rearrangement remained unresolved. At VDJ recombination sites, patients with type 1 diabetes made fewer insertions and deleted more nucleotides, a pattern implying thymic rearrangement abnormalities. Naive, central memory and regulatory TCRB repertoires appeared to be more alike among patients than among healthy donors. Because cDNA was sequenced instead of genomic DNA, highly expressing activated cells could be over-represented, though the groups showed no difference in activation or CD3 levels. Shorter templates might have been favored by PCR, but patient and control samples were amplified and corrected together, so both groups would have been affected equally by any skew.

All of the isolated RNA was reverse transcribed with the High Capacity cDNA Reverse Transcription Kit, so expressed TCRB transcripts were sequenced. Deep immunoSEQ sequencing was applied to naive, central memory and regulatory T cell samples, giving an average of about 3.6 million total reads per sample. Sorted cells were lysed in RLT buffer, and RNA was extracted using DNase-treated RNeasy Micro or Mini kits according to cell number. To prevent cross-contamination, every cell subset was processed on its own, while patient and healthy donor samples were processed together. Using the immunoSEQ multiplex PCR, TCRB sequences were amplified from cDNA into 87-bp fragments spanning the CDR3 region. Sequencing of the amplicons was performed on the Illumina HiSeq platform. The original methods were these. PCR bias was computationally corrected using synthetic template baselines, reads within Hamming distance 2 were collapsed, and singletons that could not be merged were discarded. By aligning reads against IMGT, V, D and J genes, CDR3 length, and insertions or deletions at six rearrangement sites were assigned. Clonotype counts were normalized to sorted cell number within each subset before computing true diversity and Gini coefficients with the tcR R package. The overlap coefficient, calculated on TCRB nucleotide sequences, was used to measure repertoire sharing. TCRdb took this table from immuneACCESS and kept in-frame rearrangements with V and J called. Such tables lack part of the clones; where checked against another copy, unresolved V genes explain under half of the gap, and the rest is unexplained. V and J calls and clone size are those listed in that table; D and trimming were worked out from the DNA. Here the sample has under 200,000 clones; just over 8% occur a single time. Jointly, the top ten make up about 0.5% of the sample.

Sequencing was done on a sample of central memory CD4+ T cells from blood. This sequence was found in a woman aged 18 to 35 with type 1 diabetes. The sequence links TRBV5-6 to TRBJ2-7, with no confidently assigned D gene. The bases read TGTGCCAGCAGCTTGGCCCGGTACGAGCAGTACTTC. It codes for CASSLARYEQYF.